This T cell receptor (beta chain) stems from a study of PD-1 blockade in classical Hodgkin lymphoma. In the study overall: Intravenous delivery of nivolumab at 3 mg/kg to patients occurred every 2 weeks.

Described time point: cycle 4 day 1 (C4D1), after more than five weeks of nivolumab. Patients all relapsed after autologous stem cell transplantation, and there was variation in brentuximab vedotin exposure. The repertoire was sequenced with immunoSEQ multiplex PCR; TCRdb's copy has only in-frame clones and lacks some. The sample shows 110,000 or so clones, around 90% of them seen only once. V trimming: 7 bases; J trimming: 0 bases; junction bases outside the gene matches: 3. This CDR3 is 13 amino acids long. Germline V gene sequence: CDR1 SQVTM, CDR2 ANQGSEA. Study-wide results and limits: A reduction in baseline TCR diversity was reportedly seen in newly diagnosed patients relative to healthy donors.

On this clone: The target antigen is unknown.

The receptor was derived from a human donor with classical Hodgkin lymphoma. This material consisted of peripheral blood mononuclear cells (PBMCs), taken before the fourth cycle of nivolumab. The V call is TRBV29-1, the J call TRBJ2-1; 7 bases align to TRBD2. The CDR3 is CSARDYSYNEQFF. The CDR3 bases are TGCAGCGCACGGGACTACTCCTACAATGAGCAGTTCTTC.